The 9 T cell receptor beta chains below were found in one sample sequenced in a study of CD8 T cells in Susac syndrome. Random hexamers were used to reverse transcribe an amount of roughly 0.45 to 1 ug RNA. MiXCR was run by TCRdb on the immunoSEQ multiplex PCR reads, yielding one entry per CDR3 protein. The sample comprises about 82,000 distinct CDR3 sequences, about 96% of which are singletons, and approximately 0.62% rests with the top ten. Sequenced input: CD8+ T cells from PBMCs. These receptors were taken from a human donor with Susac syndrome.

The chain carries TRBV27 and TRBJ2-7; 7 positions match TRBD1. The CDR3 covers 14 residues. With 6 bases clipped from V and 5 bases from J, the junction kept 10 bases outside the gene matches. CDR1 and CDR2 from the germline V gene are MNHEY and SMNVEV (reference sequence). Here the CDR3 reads CASSRNSRGNEQYF. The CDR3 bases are TGTGCCAGCAGCCGTAACTCCAGGGGGAACGAGCAGTACTTC.

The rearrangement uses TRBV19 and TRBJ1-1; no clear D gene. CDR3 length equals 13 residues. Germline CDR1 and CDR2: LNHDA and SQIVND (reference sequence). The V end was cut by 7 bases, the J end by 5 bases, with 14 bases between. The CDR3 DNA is TGTGCCAGTAAGGAGGCCCGAGGGACTGAAGCTTTCTTT. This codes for CASKEARGTEAFF.

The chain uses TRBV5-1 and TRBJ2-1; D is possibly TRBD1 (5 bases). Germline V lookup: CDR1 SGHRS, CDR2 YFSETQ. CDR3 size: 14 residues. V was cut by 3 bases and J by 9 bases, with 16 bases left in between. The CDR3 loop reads CASSSGIGVREQFF. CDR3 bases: TGCGCCAGCAGCTCAGGGATTGGGGTTCGTGAGCAGTTCTTC.

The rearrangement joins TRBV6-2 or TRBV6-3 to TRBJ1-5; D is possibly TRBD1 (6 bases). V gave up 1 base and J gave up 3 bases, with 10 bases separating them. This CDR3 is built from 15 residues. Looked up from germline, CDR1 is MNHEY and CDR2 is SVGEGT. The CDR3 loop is CASSYLWDTNQPQHF. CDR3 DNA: TGTGCCAGCAGTTACTTATGGGACACCAATCAGCCCCAGCATTTT.

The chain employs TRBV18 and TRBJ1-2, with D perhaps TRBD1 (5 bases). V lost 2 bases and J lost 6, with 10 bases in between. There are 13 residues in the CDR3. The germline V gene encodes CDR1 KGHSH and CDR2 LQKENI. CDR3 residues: CASSPGGSHGYTF. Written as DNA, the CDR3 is TGTGCCAGCTCACCAGGGGGGAGCCATGGCTACACCTTC.

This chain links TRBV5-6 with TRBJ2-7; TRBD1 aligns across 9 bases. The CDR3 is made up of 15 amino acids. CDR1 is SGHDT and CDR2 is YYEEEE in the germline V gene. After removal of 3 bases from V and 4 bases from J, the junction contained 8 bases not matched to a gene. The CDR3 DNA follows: TGTGCCAGCAGCTCGGGCGGGACAGGGACTTACGAGCAGTACTTC. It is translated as CASSSGGTGTYEQYF.

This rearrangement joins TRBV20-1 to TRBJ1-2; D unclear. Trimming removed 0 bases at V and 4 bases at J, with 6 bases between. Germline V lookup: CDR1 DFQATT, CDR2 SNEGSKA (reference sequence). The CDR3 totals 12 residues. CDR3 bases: TGCAGTGCTAGAGAACAGCGCTATGGCTACACCTTC. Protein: CSAREQRYGYTF.

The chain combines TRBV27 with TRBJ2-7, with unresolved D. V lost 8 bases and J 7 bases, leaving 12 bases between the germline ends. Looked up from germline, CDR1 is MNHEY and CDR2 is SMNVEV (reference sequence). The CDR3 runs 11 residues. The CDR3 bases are TGTGCCAGCCGACTTTATTATGAGCAGTACTTC. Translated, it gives CASRLYYEQYF.

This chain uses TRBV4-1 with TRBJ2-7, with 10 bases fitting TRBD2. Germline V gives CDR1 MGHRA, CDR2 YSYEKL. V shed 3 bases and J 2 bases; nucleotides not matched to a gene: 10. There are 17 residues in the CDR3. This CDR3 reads CASSQISPGLAPYEQYF. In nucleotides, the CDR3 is TGCGCCAGCAGCCAGATCTCTCCGGGACTAGCGCCCTACGAGCAGTACTTC.